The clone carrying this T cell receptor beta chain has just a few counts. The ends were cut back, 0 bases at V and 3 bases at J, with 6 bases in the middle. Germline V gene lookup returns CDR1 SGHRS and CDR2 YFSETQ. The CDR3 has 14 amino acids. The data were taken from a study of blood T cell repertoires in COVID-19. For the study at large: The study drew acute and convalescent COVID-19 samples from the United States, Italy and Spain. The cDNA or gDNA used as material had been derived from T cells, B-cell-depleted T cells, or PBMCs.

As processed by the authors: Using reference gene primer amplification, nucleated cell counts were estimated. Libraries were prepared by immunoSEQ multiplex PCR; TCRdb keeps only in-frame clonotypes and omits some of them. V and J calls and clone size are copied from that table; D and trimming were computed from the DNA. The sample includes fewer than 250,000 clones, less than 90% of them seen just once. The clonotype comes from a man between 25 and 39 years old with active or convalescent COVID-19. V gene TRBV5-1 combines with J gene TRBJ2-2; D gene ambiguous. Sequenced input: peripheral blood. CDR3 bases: TGCGCCAGCAGCTTGGGTAGTCACACCGGGGAGCTGTTTTTT. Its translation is CASSLGSHTGELFF.